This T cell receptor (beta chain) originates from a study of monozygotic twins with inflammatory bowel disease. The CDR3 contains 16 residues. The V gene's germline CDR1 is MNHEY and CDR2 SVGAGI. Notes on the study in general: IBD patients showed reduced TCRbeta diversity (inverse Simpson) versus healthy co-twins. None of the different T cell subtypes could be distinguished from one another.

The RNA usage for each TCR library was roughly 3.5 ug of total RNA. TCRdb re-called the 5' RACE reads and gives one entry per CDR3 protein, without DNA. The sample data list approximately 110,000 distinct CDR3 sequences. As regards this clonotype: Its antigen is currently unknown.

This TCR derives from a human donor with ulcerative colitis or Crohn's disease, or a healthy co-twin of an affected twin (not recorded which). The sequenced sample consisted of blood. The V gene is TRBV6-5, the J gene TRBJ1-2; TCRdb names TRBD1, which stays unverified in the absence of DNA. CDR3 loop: CASSSRTGGRYYGYTF.